The 2 T cell receptor beta chains listed next were all sequenced from one sample in a study of T cell responses to AZD1222 COVID-19 vaccine. The table came from immunoSEQ multiplex PCR; TCRdb's copy has only in-frame clones and leaves some out. The data show around 110,000 clones, approximately 88% seen once. The sample here was peripheral blood, taken on day 0 of AZD1222 vaccination. These TCRs come from an adult in good health.

This clone came up a few times. For the CDR3, the DNA is TGCGCCAGCAGCCAGCGGGACAGTAACAATGAGCAGTTCTTC. Its translation: CASSQRDSNNEQFF. The rearrangement joins TRBV4-3 to TRBJ2-1; D perhaps matches TRBD1 (7 bases). CDR3 length: 14 residues. Germline CDR1 LGHNA, CDR2 YSLEER. Trimming shortened V by 3 bases and J by 5 bases, and 11 bases separated the two germline ends.

The rearrangement joins TRBV7-2 to TRBJ2-4, with 9 bases identical to TRBD1. The CDR3 sequence is 13 residues long. J lost 8 bases, V lost 5 bases, and 4 bases had no gene match. In germline, CDR1 is SGHTA, CDR2 FQGNSA. The CDR3: CASSLDRGDIQYF. For the CDR3, the DNA is TGTGCCAGCAGCCTGGACAGGGGCGACATTCAGTACTTC.